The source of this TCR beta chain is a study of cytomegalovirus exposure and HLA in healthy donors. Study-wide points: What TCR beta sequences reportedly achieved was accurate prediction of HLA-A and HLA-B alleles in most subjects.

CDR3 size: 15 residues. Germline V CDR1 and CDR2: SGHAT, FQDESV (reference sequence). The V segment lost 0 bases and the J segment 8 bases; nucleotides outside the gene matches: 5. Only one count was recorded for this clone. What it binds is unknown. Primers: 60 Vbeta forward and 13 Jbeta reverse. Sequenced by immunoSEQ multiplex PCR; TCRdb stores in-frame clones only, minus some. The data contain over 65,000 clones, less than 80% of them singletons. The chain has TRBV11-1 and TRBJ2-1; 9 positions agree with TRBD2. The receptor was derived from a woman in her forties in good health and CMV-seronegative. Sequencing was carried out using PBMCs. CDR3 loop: CASSLASSGIYEQFF. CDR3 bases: TGTGCCAGCAGCTTAGCGTCTAGCGGGATCTATGAGCAGTTCTTC.